Presented here are 30 T cell receptor beta chains from one specimen sequenced in a study of immune evolution from preneoplasia to lung adenocarcinoma. Clones were sequenced by immunoSEQ multiplex PCR, and TCRdb holds only the in-frame ones, with some missing. The sample holds 3,600 or so clones; 77% are singletons and the top ten take about an eighth. Sequenced sample: FFPE adjacent normal lung tissue. The origin of the receptors is a person aged 70 to 85 with lung adenocarcinoma.

This chain connects TRBV2 to TRBJ2-1, with no clear D. The germline V gene has CDR1 SNHLY and CDR2 FYNNEI. V was trimmed by 5 bases and J by 6 bases, leaving 17 bases between them. CDR3 length: 15 residues. In DNA form, the CDR3 reads TGTGCCAGCAGTCCCCCCAGCAGCCGCGGCAATGAGCAGTTCTTC. Amino acids: CASSPPSSRGNEQFF.

CDR3 in amino acids: CASRFCRGLHKDTQYF. CDR3 DNA: TGTGCAAGTCGCTTTTGCAGGGGGTTACACAAGGATACGCAGTATTTT. The rearrangement uses TRBV12-2 and TRBJ2-3; the D call of TRBD1 is as the table states it, not checked on the DNA. TRBV12-2 is classified as a pseudogene. The CDR3 runs 16 residues.

This chain links TRBV6-4 with TRBJ2-1, with 13 bases matching TRBD2. The J segment lost 7 bases and the V segment lost 8 bases, leaving 14 bases of the junction unmatched. CDR3 length equals 17 residues. Germline CDR1 and CDR2: MRHNA and SNTAGT. The CDR3, as DNA: TGTGCCAGCCGAAAGGCGCCTGGGACTAGCGGGACTAATGAGCAGTTCTTC. It codes for CASRKAPGTSGTNEQFF.

The chain uses TRBV19 and TRBJ2-1; either TRBD1 or TRBD2 may supply D (5 bases each). Germline V gives CDR1 LNHDA, CDR2 SQIVND (reference sequence). CDR3 length: 16 amino acids. V was shortened by 4 bases and J by 0 bases, with 13 bases between the two germline ends. The CDR3 sequence is CASSTRDASSYNEQFF. DNA for the CDR3: TGTGCCAGTAGTACCAGGGACGCCAGCTCCTACAATGAGCAGTTCTTC.

This clone was counted between two and nine times. This chain links TRBV11-2 with TRBJ2-5, with D hard to call. The CDR3 has 12 residues. Looked up from germline, CDR1 is SGHAT and CDR2 is FQNNGV. Trimming took off 3 bases at V and 5 bases at J, with 7 bases between the two ends. DNA of the CDR3: TGTGCCAGCAGCTTTGGTTCGGAGACCCAGTACTTC. Protein sequence: CASSFGSETQYF.

This rearrangement joins TRBV4-1 to TRBJ1-2; no firm D call. The CDR3 covers 17 residues. Germline CDR1 and CDR2: MGHRA and YSYEKL. V lost 0 bases, J lost 4 bases, and 18 bases lay in between. This CDR3 is CASSQDASLSTFYGYTF. The CDR3, as DNA: TGCGCCAGCAGCCAAGATGCTAGCCTGAGTACGTTCTATGGCTACACCTTC.

The rearrangement uses TRBV11-3 and TRBJ2-4; D possibly uses TRBD1 or TRBD2 (6 bases each). Germline CDR1 reads SGHNT; CDR2 reads YENEEA. V shed 5 bases and J shed 7 bases, with 15 bases lying between them. There are 14 residues in the CDR3. Here the CDR3 reads CASSMGTQGNIQYF. The CDR3 DNA follows: TGTGCCAGCAGCATGGGGACTCAGGGGAACATTCAGTACTTC.

The gene calls are TRBV27 and TRBJ2-7; a weak D match, TRBD1 (7 bases). The ends were cut back, 7 bases at V and 2 bases at J, with 24 bases in the middle. Germline V CDR1 and CDR2: MNHEY, SMNVEV (reference sequence). The CDR3 consists of 17 residues. Written as DNA, the CDR3 is TGTGCCAGCACCTCCTACCTCGCGGGACAGCGACCCTACGAGCAGTACTTC. This encodes CASTSYLAGQRPYEQYF.

The chain has TRBV4-3 and TRBJ2-7, with D perhaps matching TRBD1 or TRBD2 (5 bases each). Germline V gene lookup returns CDR1 LGHNA and CDR2 YSLEER. The CDR3 covers 13 residues. The germline V and J ends were trimmed by 3 bases and 4 bases, with 10 bases remaining between them. CDR3 sequence reads: CASSHGTEYEQYF. For the CDR3, the DNA is TGCGCCAGCAGCCATGGGACGGAATACGAGCAGTACTTC.

The J gene is TRBJ1-3, the V gene TRBV19; D remains unclear. Trimming left V 8 bases short and J 4 bases short, with 9 bases between. Germline lookup yields CDR1 LNHDA and CDR2 SQIVND (reference sequence). This CDR3 spans 12 amino acids. DNA for the CDR3: TGTGCCAGTGGCCCAAGGGGAAACACCATATATTTT. The encoded protein is CASGPRGNTIYF. Full variable domain (outside the CDR3, taken from reference TRBV19 and TRBJ1-3): DGGITQSPKYLFRKEGQNVTLSCEQNLNHDAMYWYRQDPGQGLRLIYYSQIVNDFQKGDIAEGYSVSREKKESFPLTVTSAQKNPTAFYLCASGPRGNTIYFGEGSWLTVV.

This rearrangement joins TRBV7-6 to TRBJ1-2; D not resolved. This CDR3 comprises 13 residues. The V gene lost 4 bases and the J gene lost 6 bases, with 12 bases spanning the gap. CDR1 and CDR2 from the germline V gene are SGHVS and FNYEAQ. CDR3 DNA: TGTGCCAGCAGCTCCTTGTGGCAGGATGGCTACACCTTC. Translation: CASSSLWQDGYTF.

This clone was observed a few times. The J gene is TRBJ2-7, the V gene TRBV7-2, with D unresolved. The CDR3 spans 13 residues. Trimming removed 2 bases from V and 6 bases from J, with 11 bases in between. The germline gives CDR1 SGHTA, CDR2 FQGNSA. CDR3 DNA: TGTGCCAGCAGCTTAAGTACAGTGGGCGAGCAGTACTTC. Amino acids: CASSLSTVGEQYF.

V gene TRBV7-3 combines with J gene TRBJ2-1; 15 bases are a match to TRBD2. The germline V gene encodes CDR1 SGHTA and CDR2 FQGTGA. The CDR3 totals 16 residues. V shed 4 bases and J 8 bases; nucleotides not matched to a gene: 6. The CDR3 sequence: CASSSGTSGRWDEQFF. The CDR3 DNA follows: TGTGCCAGCAGCTCAGGGACTAGCGGGAGGTGGGATGAGCAGTTCTTC.

This clone occurred a few times. V usage is TRBV21-1 and J usage is TRBJ1-2. TRBV21-1 is flagged as a pseudogene. CDR3 length: 21 residues. CDR3 nucleotide sequence: TGTGCCAGCAGCAAGCGAAAGTCGGAGAGGTCTCGCGATCCTCGGGGCTATGGCTACACCTTC. Translating it yields CASSKRKSERSRDPRGYGYTF.

There are a few counts of this clone. The DNA for the CDR3 is TGTGCCAGCAGGTCGGGACAGAACGAGCAGTACTTC. This codes for CASRSGQNEQYF. J is TRBJ2-7 and V is TRBV11-2; TRBD1 aligns across 7 bases. This CDR3 has 12 residues. V shed 6 bases and J 5 bases; nucleotides not matched to a gene: 4. Germline V gene sequence: CDR1 SGHAT, CDR2 FQNNGV.

The chain couples TRBV7-2 to TRBJ2-7; D is ambiguous. V lost 1 base to trimming and J lost 1 base, with 5 bases between them. The germline CDR1 and CDR2 sequences are SGHTA and FQGNSA. CDR3 length: 13 amino acids. The CDR3 protein is CASSLGASYEQYF. As DNA, the CDR3 is TGTGCCAGCAGCTTAGGGGCGTCCTACGAGCAGTACTTC.

V gene TRBV5-6 combines with J gene TRBJ2-5, with D hard to call. Germline V gene lookup returns CDR1 SGHDT and CDR2 YYEEEE. The CDR3 is made up of 11 amino acids. The ends were cut back, 6 bases at V and 0 bases at J, with 3 bases in the middle. As DNA, the CDR3 is TGTGCCAGCACCGACCAAGAGACCCAGTACTTC. Residues: CASTDQETQYF. Full variable domain (missing parts from reference TRBV5-6 and TRBJ2-5): DAGVTQSPTHLIKTRGQQVTLRCSPKSGHDTVSWYQQALGQGPQFIFQYYEEEERQRGNFPDRFSGHQFPNYSSELNVNALLLGDSALYLCASTDQETQYFGPGTRLLVL.

This clone came up a few times. This rearrangement joins TRBV18 to TRBJ2-3; D is unresolved. The CDR3 sequence is 10 residues long. Germline lookup yields CDR1 KGHSH and CDR2 LQKENI. Trimming left V 4 bases short and J 6 bases short, with 2 bases between. CDR3 amino acids: CASSQDTQYF. Here the CDR3 DNA reads TGTGCCAGCTCACAGGATACGCAGTATTTT.

This clone was observed a few times. V and J are TRBV19 and TRBJ2-5; no reliable D call. The CDR3 is 13 residues long. The V and J ends lost 5 bases and 5 bases respectively, with 12 bases between them. The V gene's germline CDR1 is LNHDA and CDR2 SQIVND (reference sequence). CDR3 residues: CASSGSRAETQYF. CDR3 sequence (DNA): TGTGCCAGTAGTGGTTCAAGGGCGGAGACCCAGTACTTC.

DNA of the CDR3: TGTGCCAGCAGGCTGATAGGGTCGAATTACGAGCAGTACTTC. Protein product: CASRLIGSNYEQYF. V is TRBV28 and J is TRBJ2-7; D not resolved. The CDR3 covers 14 residues. Per the germline V gene, CDR1 is MDHEN and CDR2 is SYDVKM. With 6 bases removed from V and 4 bases from J, the gap between germline ends came to 16 bases.

The CDR3 DNA sequence: TGTGCCAGCAGTACGGGGAGAAATCAGCCCCAGCATTTT. Amino acid sequence: CASSTGRNQPQHF. V usage is TRBV6-5 and J usage is TRBJ1-5; no clear D. The CDR3 length is 13 residues. CDR1 is MNHEY, CDR2 SVGAGI, per germline. Trimming left V 5 bases short and J 4 bases short, with 9 bases between.

In this sample, this clone turned up a few times. The chain uses TRBV5-5 and TRBJ1-2, with TRBD1 identical over 9 bases. V lost 1 base, J lost 3 bases, and 4 bases stayed unmatched. Germline loops: CDR1 SGHKS, CDR2 YYEKEE (reference sequence). CDR3 size: 15 residues. Here the CDR3 DNA reads TGTGCCAGCAGCTTGCGGACAGGGGAGGACTATGGCTACACCTTC. Its protein product is CASSLRTGEDYGYTF.

The chain links TRBV29-1 to TRBJ2-7; TRBD1 might be the D (6 bases). Germline CDR1 is SQVTM and CDR2 is ANQGSEA. V gave up 7 bases and J gave up 5 bases, with 15 bases separating them. The CDR3 totals 12 residues. The CDR3, as DNA: TGCAGCGCGAAACAGGGTACGAACGAGCAGTACTTC. Translating it yields CSAKQGTNEQYF.

This chain uses TRBV7-2 with TRBJ1-1; weak D call: TRBD1 (5 bases). Germline values: CDR1 SGHTA, CDR2 FQGNSA. Trimming left V 2 bases short and J 4 bases short, with 17 bases between. CDR3 size: 16 residues. The DNA for the CDR3 is TGTGCCAGCAGCTTATTGGGACGTCCGAGGATCACTGAAGCTTTCTTT. Its protein product is CASSLLGRPRITEAFF.

The rearrangement joins TRBV2 to TRBJ1-4, with 7 nucleotides matching TRBD1. This CDR3 is built from 14 residues. The V and J ends lost 3 bases and 5 bases, in that order; junction bases with no gene match: 3. Germline CDR1 reads SNHLY; CDR2 reads FYNNEI. In DNA, the CDR3 is TGTGCCAGCAGTGATGACAGGGCGAATGAAAAACTGTTTTTT. It translates to CASSDDRANEKLFF.

Worth noting for this clone: At one of its ends the junction is not consistent with the germline gene, which may arise from a read error. This specimen includes other DNA sequences encoding the same CDR3. The chain carries TRBV5-4 and TRBJ1-1; TRBD1 aligns across 11 bases. Germline-derived CDR1 and CDR2 are SGHNT and YYREEE (reference sequence). CDR3 length: 14 amino acids. The CDR3 sequence: CASSRTGQGEGAFF. The CDR3 region has the DNA TGCGCCAGCAGCCGGACGGGACAGGGGGAAGGAGCTTTCTTT.

This chain links TRBV15 with TRBJ1-1; D ambiguous. The CDR3 totals 14 residues. V lost 0 bases and J 4 bases, leaving 9 bases between the germline ends. Looked up from germline, CDR1 is LNHNV and CDR2 is YYDKDF (reference sequence). DNA for the CDR3: TGTGCCACCAGCAGAGATCTGGGAGGCACTGAAGCTTTCTTT. It encodes CATSRDLGGTEAFF.

The V call is TRBV12-5, the J call TRBJ1-1; TRBD1 matches 9 bases. The CDR3 is 16 residues long. Per the germline V gene, CDR1 is LGHNT and CDR2 is FRNRAP. The junction had 11 bases not matched to a gene; V was cut back by 3 bases and J by 6 bases. The CDR3 region is CASGFTTGQGKAEAFF. CDR3 nucleotides: TGTGCTAGTGGTTTTACCACCGGACAGGGGAAGGCTGAAGCTTTCTTT.

As concerns this clone: Germline and junction disagree at one end, which may indicate a read error. The rearrangement links TRBV7-9 to TRBJ1-4, with a tentative D call TRBD1 (6 bases). Germline V gene sequence: CDR1 SEHNR, CDR2 FQNEAQ (reference sequence). The CDR3 is 15 amino acids. Here the CDR3 reads CASSVAGQFIEKLFF. DNA of the CDR3: TGTGCCAGCAGCGTAGCCGGACAGTTCATTGAAAAACTGTTTTTT.

The chain joins TRBV6-5 to TRBJ2-7, with a weak D call TRBD1 (6 bases). CDR1 and CDR2 (germline): MNHEY, SVGAGI. With 0 bases removed from V and 4 bases from J, the gap between germline ends came to 13 bases. This CDR3 is 15 amino acids long. CDR3 amino acids: CASSYSSPDRYEQYF. CDR3 in DNA: TGTGCCAGCAGTTACTCATCCCCAGACAGGTACGAGCAGTACTTC.